Presented here are 24 T cell receptor beta chains from one specimen sequenced in a study of tissue T cells after allogeneic stem cell transplantation. The repertoire was sequenced with immunoSEQ multiplex PCR; TCRdb's copy has only in-frame clones and lacks some. The table includes 48,000 or so clones, 73% detected once. The sequenced sample consisted of sorted cells pooled from one or two spleens. The receptors come from a pool of C57BL/6 mice in good health.

As for this clone: Mouse germline and gene names are used. The observed sequence ends 1 residue before the CDR3 terminus, with the missing tail filled in from the germline J gene. The chain is built from TRBV13-1 and TRBJ2-1; 10 bases agree with TRBD2. After removal of 5 bases from V and 6 bases from J, the junction contained 2 bases not matched to a gene. Germline V gene lookup returns CDR1 NSHNY and CDR2 SYGAGN. The CDR3 is 13 amino acids. The CDR3 bases that were read are TGTGCCAGCAGGGACTGGGGGTTTGCTGAGCAGTTC. Translation: CASRDWGFAEQF. The full-length CDR3 reads as CASRDWGFAEQFF.

Comments on this clone: Gene names and germline refer to mouse. Sequencing ends 1 residue short of the CDR3 end; the germline J gene provides the rest. The J gene is TRBJ1-2, the V gene TRBV3; 11 nucleotides line up with TRBD1. Per germline, CDR1 SNHLY and CDR2 FYNGKV (reference sequence). The length of the CDR3 is 14 residues. V dropped 6 bases and J dropped 2; count of bases not matched to a gene: 2. CDR3 region: CASRRDRGNSDYTF. The sequenced CDR3 bases are TGTGCCAGCAGACGGGACAGGGGGAACTCCGACTACACC.

Comment on this clone: Gene names refer to mouse genes. Other nucleotide sequences from this sample produce the same CDR3. CDR3 sequence: CASSLGQSQNTLYF. The CDR3 bases that were read are TGTGCCAGCAGCTTAGGACAAAGTCAAAACACCTTGTAC. This chain connects TRBV3 to TRBJ2-4; unclear D gene. From the germline J gene comes the end of the CDR3, since the read stops 1 residue before it. CDR3 length: 14 amino acids. CDR1 SNHLY and CDR2 FYNGKV come from the germline V gene (reference sequence). V gave up 1 base and J gave up 0 bases, with 5 bases separating them.

As concerns this clone: Genes here carry mouse names. Sequencing ends 1 residue short of the CDR3 end; the germline J gene provides the rest. V and J are TRBV26 and TRBJ1-6; D gene ambiguous. TRBJ1-6 is classed as an ORF, of uncertain function. The CDR3 has 13 residues. V lost 4 bases and J 5 bases, leaving 6 bases between the germline ends. Germline V lookup: CDR1 KGHPV, CDR2 FQNQEV (reference sequence). The chain's CDR3 is CASSQRHNSPLYF. Incomplete CDR3 DNA: TGTGCCAGCAGTCAACGGCATAATTCGCCCCTCTAC.

Regarding this clone: The gene names here belong to mouse. The read halts 1 residue ahead of the CDR3 end, with the missing end drawn from the germline J gene. The rearrangement uses TRBV5 and TRBJ2-5; TRBD2 agrees at 9 bases. V lost 0 bases to trimming and J lost 2 bases; unmatched junction nucleotides: 0. The CDR3 spans 15 residues. The germline gives CDR1 LGHNA, CDR2 YNLKQL (reference sequence). The sequenced CDR3 bases are TGTGCCAGCAGCCAAGATGGGGGGGCCCAAGACACCCAGTAC. Protein sequence: CASSQDGGAQDTQY. The entire CDR3 reads CASSQDGGAQDTQYF.

With regard to this clone: Gene names follow the mouse nomenclature. Read data end 1 residue before the CDR3 end; the end is taken from the germline J gene. The rearrangement links TRBV2 to TRBJ2-2, with D possibly being TRBD2 (6 bases). The CDR3 runs 16 residues. Deletions cut 0 bases from V and 0 bases from J, with 8 bases between. Germline V lookup: CDR1 LGHNA, CDR2 YSYQKL. CDR3 amino acids: CASSQDWGPNTGQLYF. The part of the CDR3 DNA that was read is TGTGCCAGCAGCCAAGACTGGGGCCCAAACACCGGGCAGCTCTAC.

On this clone: Here the gene names and germline are mouse. From the germline J gene comes the end of the CDR3, since the read stops 1 residue before it. The chain joins TRBV31 to TRBJ2-5; D might be TRBD2 (7 bases). Germline assignment: CDR1 GKSSPN and CDR2 SITVG. V was pared by 0 bases and J by 2 bases, with 9 bases between. The CDR3 consists of 14 residues. The CDR3 protein is CAWSLGGPQDTQYF. CDR3 DNA, as far as it was read: TGTGCCTGGAGTCTGGGGGGCCCCCAAGACACCCAGTAC.

Details on this clone: Each gene name is a mouse one. The read is 1 residue too short to cover the CDR3 end, so that end is filled in from the germline J gene. This specimen includes other DNA sequences encoding the same CDR3. The chain recombines TRBV23 with TRBJ1-4. The CDR3 spans 14 residues. Germline V gives CDR1 KGHTA, CDR2 FQNQQP. CDR3 residues: CSSSPTVSNERLFF. Partial CDR3 DNA: TGCTCCAGCAGTCCGACTGTTTCCAACGAAAGATTATTT.

Note on this clone: Gene names and germline refer to mouse. The read comes to an end 1 residue before the CDR3 does, leaving the germline J gene to fill in the end. This sequence joins TRBV31 and TRBJ1-2; no clear D gene. There are 11 residues in the CDR3. The germline V gene has CDR1 GKSSPN and CDR2 SITVG. Trimming pared 1 base from V and 3 bases from J, leaving 3 bases between. This CDR3 is CAWSQDSDYTF. The sequenced part of the CDR3 DNA is TGTGCCTGGAGTCAAGACTCCGACTACACC. The full variable domain, completed using reference TRBV31 and TRBJ1-2, is AQTIHQWPVAEIKAVGSPLSLGCTIKGKSSPNLYWYWQATGGTLQQLFYSITVGQVESVVQLNLSASRPKDDQFILSTEKLLLSHSGFYLCAWSQDSDYTFGSGTRLLVI.

This clone showed up just a few times. Gene names and germline match the mouse. The read ends 1 residue shy of where the CDR3 ends; the end is completed using the germline J gene. V gene TRBV14 combines with J gene TRBJ2-7, with 8 bases aligning to TRBD2. The CDR3 loop spans 15 amino acids. V was pared by 5 bases and J by 1 base, with 8 bases of the junction left unmatched. Germline CDR1 and CDR2: SGHDT and FRDEAV. The CDR3 DNA, read in part, is TGTGCCAGCAGCATTGGACTGGGTGATTCCTATGAACAGTAC. Protein sequence: CASSIGLGDSYEQY. The whole CDR3 sequence reads CASSIGLGDSYEQYF.

In this sample, this clone turned up a few times. Mouse gene names and germline throughout. The CDR3 end falls 1 residue outside the read, so it is completed with the germline J gene. This rearrangement joins TRBV13-3 to TRBJ2-1; maybe TRBD2 (5 bases). Trimming took 0 bases from V and 0 from J, leaving 10 bases between them. The CDR3 covers 16 residues. CDR1 NNHDY and CDR2 SYVADS come from the germline V gene. CDR3: CASSDALGYNYAEQFF. The sequenced part of the CDR3 DNA is TGTGCCAGCAGTGATGCTCTGGGCTATAACTATGCTGAGCAGTTC.

A remark on this clone: Germline and genes here are mouse. CDR3 bases read: TGTGCCAGCAGCTTAGGGCTGGGGGGGTATGAACAGTAC. Its protein product is CASSLGLGGYEQY. The full-length CDR3 reads as CASSLGLGGYEQYF. The rearrangement joins TRBV3 to TRBJ2-7, with 9 bases matching TRBD2. The read terminates 1 residue before the CDR3 end, so the remaining end is supplied by the germline J gene. Germline V gene lookup returns CDR1 SNHLY and CDR2 FYNGKV (reference sequence). V lost 1 base to trimming and J lost 4 bases; unmatched junction nucleotides: 2. CDR3 size: 14 residues.

A word on this clone: The genes are named according to mouse. The read ends 1 residue before the CDR3 terminus; that terminus is restored from the germline J gene. Other DNA sequences within the sample encode an identical CDR3. This rearrangement joins TRBV16 to TRBJ2-7, with 11 bases identical to TRBD2. Losses at the gene ends were 4 bases for V and 4 bases for J; bases not matched to a gene: 3. Germline CDR1 is SGHSA and CDR2 is FRNQAP. CDR3 length equals 14 residues. The sequenced part of the CDR3 DNA is TGTGCAAGCAGCTCGACTGGGGGGGGATATGAACAGTAC. Translating gives CASSSTGGGYEQY. The CDR3 in full is CASSSTGGGYEQYF.

This clone appeared a few times. Germline and genes: mouse. The CDR3 end is not reached by the read, which stops 1 residue before it; the germline J gene fills it in. The chain carries TRBV13-1 and TRBJ2-7, with 12 bases identical to TRBD2. V lost 2 bases to trimming and J lost 7 bases; unmatched junction nucleotides: 7. Germline lookup yields CDR1 NSHNY and CDR2 SYGAGN. The CDR3 has 15 residues. The part of the CDR3 DNA that was read is TGTGCCAGCAGTGACGCCGACTGGGGGGGCGGGGAACAGTAC. This gives the protein CASSDADWGGGEQY. The CDR3 in its entirety is CASSDADWGGGEQYF.

On this clone: Mouse germline and gene names are used. The read ends 1 residue early relative to the CDR3; the germline J gene fills the gap. The chain combines TRBV13-3 with TRBJ1-1; TRBD1 aligns across 10 bases. V dropped 9 bases and J dropped 1; count of bases not matched to a gene: 3. This CDR3 is built from 13 residues. In germline, CDR1 is NNHDY, CDR2 SYVADS. The CDR3 bases that were read are TGTGCCACCCGGGACAGGGGAAACACAGAAGTCTTC. Translated: CATRDRGNTEVF. The entire CDR3 is CATRDRGNTEVFF.

On this clone: The genes and germline here are from mouse. The CDR3 end lies 1 residue beyond the end of the read and is filled in from the germline J gene. The rearrangement links TRBV3 to TRBJ2-7, with 8 bases lining up with TRBD1. V lost 6 bases, J lost 0 bases, and 1 base stayed unmatched. This CDR3 is built from 13 residues. The V gene's germline CDR1 is SNHLY and CDR2 FYNGKV (reference sequence). The DNA read from the CDR3 is TGTGCCAGCAGGGACAGGGCCTCCTATGAACAGTAC. It yields the protein CASRDRASYEQY. The whole CDR3 region reads CASRDRASYEQYF.

As for this clone: The gene names given are mouse names. The part of the CDR3 DNA that was read is TGTGCCAGCAGTGATGCAGGGGGGCTAGCAGAAACGCTGTAT. It codes for CASSDAGGLAETLY. The whole CDR3 protein is CASSDAGGLAETLYF. The chain uses TRBV13-3 and TRBJ2-3, with D perhaps assigned TRBD1 or TRBD2 (7 bases each). The observed sequence ends 1 residue before the CDR3 terminus, with the missing tail filled in from the germline J gene. Looked up from germline, CDR1 is NNHDY and CDR2 is SYVADS. The V end was cut by 0 bases, the J end by 3 bases, with 11 bases between. This CDR3 has 15 residues.

This clone came up a few times. Gene labels here are mouse ones. The CDR3 goes on 1 residue after the read ends, and that part is filled in from the germline J gene. V and J are TRBV13-2 and TRBJ1-1; tentatively, D is TRBD1 (5 bases). The CDR3 extends over 13 amino acids. V was clipped by 0 bases and J by 3 bases, with 6 bases between them. The germline V gene encodes CDR1 NNHNN and CDR2 SYGAGS (reference sequence). The CDR3 protein is CASGDETDTEVFF. Incomplete CDR3 DNA: TGTGCCAGCGGTGATGAGACAGACACAGAAGTCTTC.

As regards this clone: Gene names are mouse gene names. The read ends 1 residue before the CDR3 terminus; that terminus is restored from the germline J gene. The chain joins TRBV26 to TRBJ1-4; D call uncertain. Germline CDR1 is KGHPV and CDR2 is FQNQEV (reference sequence). The V gene lost 0 bases and the J gene lost 5 bases, with 7 bases spanning the gap. The CDR3 runs 14 residues. The CDR3 is CASSLSIGNERLFF. CDR3 bases read: TGTGCCAGCAGTCTGTCGATAGGGAACGAAAGATTATTT.

This clone was recorded once. The gene symbols are mouse symbols. The read stops 1 residue short of the end of the CDR3; the missing end is completed from the germline J gene. The chain combines TRBV29 with TRBJ1-6, with D tentatively TRBD1 (5 bases). TRBJ1-6 falls under the ORF class, with uncertain function. The CDR3 length is 14 residues. From germline, CDR1 is MSHET and CDR2 SYDVDS. Between the trimmed V and J ends, which lost 4 bases and 7 bases, there was a span of 11 bases. The chain's CDR3 is CASSSAGTNSPLYF. The part of the CDR3 DNA that was read is TGTGCTAGCAGTTCAGCAGGGACGAATTCGCCCCTCTAC.

Worth noting for this clone: Any gene name here is a mouse gene name. The read is 1 residue too short to cover the CDR3 end, so that end is filled in from the germline J gene. The chain is built from TRBV19 and TRBJ1-3; TRBD1 matches at 12 bases. V was pared by 4 bases and J by 3 bases, with 5 bases of the junction left unmatched. Germline values: CDR1 FNHDT, CDR2 SITEND (reference sequence). The CDR3 runs to 16 residues. The CDR3 DNA, read in part, is TGTGCCAGCAGTCCCGGGACAGGGGGCGGTGGAAATACGCTCTAT. It codes for CASSPGTGGGGNTLY. The whole CDR3 sequence reads CASSPGTGGGGNTLYF.

A word on this clone: Gene names and germline refer to mouse. The CDR3 here is CASSQLGETLYF. Partial CDR3 DNA: TGTGCCAGCAGCCAATTGGGGGAAACGCTGTAT. The chain combines TRBV2 with TRBJ2-3; a weak D match, TRBD2 (5 bases). The CDR3 is cut off 1 residue early in the read; its end comes from the germline J gene. V lost 2 bases and J lost 6, with 6 bases in between. The CDR3 has 12 amino acids. Germline loops: CDR1 LGHNA, CDR2 YSYQKL.

With regard to this clone: Mouse names are used for the genes. Sequencing ends 1 residue short of the CDR3 end; the germline J gene provides the rest. The chain links TRBV24 to TRBJ2-3; D remains ambiguous. The V end was cut by 4 bases, the J end by 1 base, with 3 bases between. The V gene's germline CDR1 is KGHTA and CDR2 FRNEEI. The CDR3 has 12 amino acids. The part of the CDR3 DNA that was read is TGTGCCAGCAGTCCGGGTGCAGAAACGCTGTAT. Translated: CASSPGAETLY. The full CDR3 reads CASSPGAETLYF.

As for this clone: The gene symbols are mouse symbols. The CDR3 extends 1 residue past the end of the read, so its final part is completed from the germline J gene. This chain connects TRBV19 to TRBJ1-1; TRBD1 is a possible D gene (5 bases). CDR3 size: 15 residues. Germline-derived CDR1 and CDR2 are FNHDT and SITEND (reference sequence). V lost 0 bases, J lost 0 bases, and 9 bases lay in between. CDR3 bases read: TGTGCCAGCAGTATAGTCGACAGAGCAAACACAGAAGTCTTC. Protein: CASSIVDRANTEVF. The CDR3 in full is CASSIVDRANTEVFF.